This TCR beta chain originates from a study of T-cell memory formation after mild COVID-19. Study-wide context: Clusters of TCRs were largely donor specific. Whole-study findings and limits: Later expanders leaned CD4+, whereas day 15 to 85 contracting clones were balanced CD4/CD8. There was no confirmation that second-wave clones peaking on day 37 were SARS-CoV-2 specific.

This clonotype was counted once. Its matching antigen is unknown. With constant-segment primers, 5'RACE yielded cDNA libraries of TCR alpha and TCR beta that carried sample barcodes and UMIs. TCRdb ran MiXCR on the 5' RACE reads and lists one entry per CDR3 protein. The sample lists under 250,000 distinct CDR3 sequences; approximately 30% were seen once. Unmatched junction bases numbered 4, after V lost 2 bases and J lost 2 bases. In germline, CDR1 is SGHDT, CDR2 YYEEEE. The CDR3 consists of 16 residues. The V and J genes are TRBV5-6 and TRBJ2-3; 11 nucleotides align to TRBD1. The source material was PBMCs or a T cell subset sorted from them (not recorded which). This TCR derives from an adult woman who had mild COVID-19 (a few samples of this study predate the infection). Cell type and time point are not known. CDR3 in amino acids: CASSFRTGGNTDTQYF. The DNA of the CDR3 is TGTGCCAGCAGCTTCCGGACAGGGGGCAACACAGATACGCAGTATTTT.